The entry below describes one T cell receptor (beta chain). Its specificity is not known. This sample was taken from a study of cytomegalovirus exposure and HLA in healthy donors. Notes on the study in general: One cluster of highly shared sequence variants probably arose as a sequencing artifact.

V gave up 5 bases and J gave up 7 bases, with 18 bases separating them. Germline-derived CDR1 and CDR2 are SEHNR and FQNEAQ (reference sequence). The CDR3 has 15 amino acids. Vbeta (60) and Jbeta (13) primers were used in the PCR. Sequencing used immunoSEQ multiplex PCR; TCRdb keeps in-frame clones, though not all of them. The sample has over 150,000 clones; about four fifths are singletons. Sequencing was carried out using PBMCs. J is TRBJ2-1 and V is TRBV7-9; a weak D match, TRBD1 (6 bases). The TCR sequence derives from a woman between 45 and 65 years old in good health and CMV-seronegative. CDR3 sequence (DNA): TGTGCCAGCAGCCCCCATGGGGGCTTGAAGAATGAGCAGTTCTTC. This sequence encodes CASSPHGGLKNEQFF.